Listed below are T cell receptor beta chains from one sample, sequenced in a study of blood T cells in healthy people across ages. MiXCR, run by TCRdb on the 5' RACE reads, gives a single entry per CDR3 protein. The data show hundreds of thousands of distinct CDR3 sequences, about a quarter seen once. This sample was shared with a second study, whose subject was T cells of mothers and their children.

Sequencing used blood. The receptors were sampled from a boy aged 2 to 9 in good health. CDR3s include the opening cysteine and the closing phenylalanine or tryptophan. A D gene is named only where the DNA matches it firmly. Not all rows give a size; the values are once, few, many and, for expanded clones, a class.

>TRBJ2-1|TRBV6-2/TRBV6-3|NA|few
TGTGCCAGCAGTTACGGCCGGGATGAGCAGTTCTTC
CASSYGRDEQFF
>TRBJ2-7|TRBV7-3|NA|NA
TGTGCCAGCAGCTTCGCCTCTGGGCCGGACTACGAGCAGTACTTC
CASSFASGPDYEQYF
>TRBJ2-2|TRBV27|NA|NA
TGTGCCAGCAGTTTGATTACTGGGAACACCGGGGAGCTGTTTTTT
CASSLITGNTGELFF
>TRBJ2-2|TRBV20-1|TRBD2|few
TGCAGTGCTACCGGGACTAGCGGGAGGGAAAACACCGGGGAGCTGTTTTTT
CSATGTSGRENTGELFF
>TRBJ2-3|TRBV12-3/TRBV12-4|NA|few
TGTGCCAGCAGTCCCTACAGGGCCGATACGCAGTATTTT
CASSPYRADTQYF
>TRBJ2-7|TRBV5-1|TRBD2|NA
TGCGCCAGCAGCGCGACTAGCGGGAACAACGAGCAGTACTTC
CASSATSGNNEQYF
>TRBJ2-1|TRBV6-6|TRBD2|NA
TGCGCCAGCAGTTACTCGCTCCGCGGGAGTGTTGAGCAGTTCTTC
CASSYSLRGSVEQFF
>TRBJ2-1|TRBV29-1|TRBD2|NA
TGCAGCGTTTTCAGCGGGAGGTACAATGAGCAGTTCTTC
CSVFSGRYNEQFF
>TRBJ1-5|TRBV6-6|NA|few
TGTGCCAGCAGTCCCCGGACGGGGAACAATCAGCCCCAGCATTTT
CASSPRTGNNQPQHF
>TRBJ2-5|TRBV7-2|TRBD2|few
TGTGCCAGCAGCGTGCTCGGTGGGGGGGGGACCCAGTACTTC
CASSVLGGGGTQYF
>TRBJ2-1|TRBV20-1|NA|NA
TGCAGTGCACCGACAGGGAGCACTAGCGGAATCTCCCATGAGCAGTTCTTC
CSAPTGSTSGISHEQFF
>TRBJ1-6|TRBV20-1|NA|NA
TGCAGTGCTAGAGTACTACACTTCGGCTATAATTCACCCCTCCACTTT
CSARVLHFGYNSPLHF
>TRBJ2-4|TRBV30|NA|once
TGTGCCTGGAGTGGTAAACGGGGTAAAAACATTCAGTACTTC
CAWSGKRGKNIQYF
>TRBJ2-7|TRBV11-3|NA|NA
TGTGCCAGCAGCTTAACCGGGAGCACCTACGAGCAGTACTTC
CASSLTGSTYEQYF
>TRBJ2-1|TRBV2|TRBD1|few
TGTGCCAGTGAGACCTACAGGGGAGCCTCCTACAATGAGCAGTTCTTC
CASETYRGASYNEQFF
>TRBJ1-5|TRBV6-5|NA|few
TGTGCCAGCAGTTACAGACCCAGCGGTCAGCCCCAGCATTTT
CASSYRPSGQPQHF
>TRBJ2-7|TRBV7-6|TRBD2|few
TGTGCCAGCAGCTTAGAGGCGGTAGCGGGAGAAGAGCAGTACTTC
CASSLEAVAGEEQYF
>TRBJ1-5|TRBV12-5|NA|few
TGTGCTAGTGGTTTGGTAATCGGGAATAGCAATCAGCCCCAGCATTTT
CASGLVIGNSNQPQHF
>TRBJ2-1|TRBV20-1|TRBD2|few
TGCAGTGCCGCTGGAGCGGGGGAGGAGTTCTTC
CSAAGAGEEFF
>TRBJ2-7|TRBV29-1|NA|few
TGCAGCGTTGGTCCCCAGGCCCCCCACTACGAGCAGTACTTC
CSVGPQAPHYEQYF
>TRBJ1-2|TRBV10-3|NA|NA
TGTGCCATCACCCAGACAGCTACTAACTATGGCTACACCTTC
CAITQTATNYGYTF
>TRBJ2-7|TRBV7-9|TRBD1|NA
TGTGCCAGCAGGGGACAGGGGTCGAACGAGCAGTACTTC
CASRGQGSNEQYF
>TRBJ2-3|TRBV7-2|TRBD2|NA
TGTGCCAGCAGCTTAGCGATACACGGGACTAGCGGGAGGACGCAGTATTTT
CASSLAIHGTSGRTQYF
>TRBJ2-5|TRBV9|NA|few
TGTGCCAGCAGCGCGGACCGACGAAAGTACCAAGAGACCCAGTACTTC
CASSADRRKYQETQYF
>TRBJ2-7|TRBV9|TRBD2|NA
TGTGCCAGCAGCGTCACTAGCGCCTTAGCGAACGAGCAGTACTTC
CASSVTSALANEQYF
>TRBJ2-1|TRBV20-1|NA|NA
TGCAGTGCTGTTCGGGACGTCTCCTACAATGGGCAGTTCTTC
CSAVRDVSYNGQFF
>TRBJ2-1|TRBV2|TRBD2|NA
TGTGCCAGAGGGGACGGAGGGACTAGCAGTGAGCAGTTCTTC
CARGDGGTSSEQFF
>TRBJ1-2|TRBV12-3/TRBV12-4|TRBD1|NA
TGTGCCAGCAGTTTTTGGGACAGGGTAAACTATGGCTACACCTTC
CASSFWDRVNYGYTF
>TRBJ2-6|TRBV6-6|NA|once
TGTGCCAGCCGACCGACTAGTTCTGGGGCCAACGTCCTGACTTTC
CASRPTSSGANVLTF
>TRBJ2-5|TRBV3-1|NA|few
TGTGCCAGCAGCCAAGTTCGGACCCAGTACTTC
CASSQVRTQYF
>TRBJ2-7|TRBV10-3|TRBD2|NA
TGTGCCATCAGCGGGACTAGCGGGGACTCCTACGAGCAGTACTTC
CAISGTSGDSYEQYF
>TRBJ2-7|TRBV15|NA|NA
TGTGCCACCAGCAGAGAAGACAGTAGCTCCTACGAGCAGTACTTC
CATSREDSSSYEQYF
>TRBJ1-3|TRBV7-2|NA|NA
TGTGCCAGCAGCTCAGAGGGTTACTCTGGAAACACCATATATTTT
CASSSEGYSGNTIYF
>TRBJ2-1|TRBV29-1|TRBD1|NA
TGCAGCGTTGAGGGACCGACAGGGATCGGTGAGCAGTTCTTC
CSVEGPTGIGEQFF
>TRBJ2-2|TRBV2|TRBD1|once
TGTGCCAGCAGATGGGGACAGGTGAACACCGGGGAGCTGTTTTTT
CASRWGQVNTGELFF
>TRBJ1-5|TRBV6-2/TRBV6-3|NA|NA
TGTGCCAGCAGTCCTCGAATTGGGAATCAGCCCCAGCATTTT
CASSPRIGNQPQHF
>TRBJ2-1|TRBV21-1|NA|few
TGTGCCAGCAGCAAAGACCAAGGGACAGGGGGCGAGGATGAGCAGTTCTTC
CASSKDQGTGGEDEQFF
>TRBJ1-2|TRBV6-1|TRBD1|NA
TGTGCCAGCTGTTGGGACAGGGGAGCCTATGGCTACACCTTC
CASCWDRGAYGYTF
>TRBJ2-2|TRBV7-2|TRBD2|few
TGTGCCAGCAGCTTAGTTCCTAGCGGGAACACCGGGGAGCTGTTTTTT
CASSLVPSGNTGELFF
>TRBJ2-3|TRBV29-1|TRBD1|NA
TGCAGCGTTACTGCGGACAGGGGGGGAACAGATACGCAGTATTTT
CSVTADRGGTDTQYF
>TRBJ2-1|TRBV5-1|TRBD1|NA
TGCGCCAGCAGCGGGGACAGCTCGCATGAGCAGTTCTTC
CASSGDSSHEQFF
>TRBJ2-1|TRBV19|NA|few
TGTGCCAGTAGGGCAGAGGATGAGCAGTTCTTC
CASRAEDEQFF
>TRBJ2-5|TRBV12-3/TRBV12-4|NA|few
TGTGCCAGCAGTTGGGTGTTGGAGACCCAGTACTTC
CASSWVLETQYF
>TRBJ1-2|TRBV7-2|NA|NA
TGTGCCAGCAGCCGTACTCTCGACCGAGCTTTCGGCTACACCTTC
CASSRTLDRAFGYTF